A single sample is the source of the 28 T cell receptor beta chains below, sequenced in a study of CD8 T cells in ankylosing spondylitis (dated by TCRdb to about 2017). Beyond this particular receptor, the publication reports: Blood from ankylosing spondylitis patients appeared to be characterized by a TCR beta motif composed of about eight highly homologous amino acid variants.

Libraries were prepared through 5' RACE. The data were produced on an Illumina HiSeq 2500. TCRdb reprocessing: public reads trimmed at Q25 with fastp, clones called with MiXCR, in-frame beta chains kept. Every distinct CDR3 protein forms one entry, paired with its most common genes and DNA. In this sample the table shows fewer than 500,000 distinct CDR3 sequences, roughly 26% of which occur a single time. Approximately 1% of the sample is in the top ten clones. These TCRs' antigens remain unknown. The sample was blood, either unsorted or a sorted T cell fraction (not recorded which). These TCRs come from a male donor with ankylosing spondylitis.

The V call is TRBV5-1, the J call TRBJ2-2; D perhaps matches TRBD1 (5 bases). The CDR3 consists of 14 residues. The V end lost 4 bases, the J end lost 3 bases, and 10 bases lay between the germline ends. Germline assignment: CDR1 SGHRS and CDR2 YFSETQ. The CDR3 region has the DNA TGCGCCAGCAGCGACGGACACGACACCGGGGAGCTGTTTTTT. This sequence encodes CASSDGHDTGELFF. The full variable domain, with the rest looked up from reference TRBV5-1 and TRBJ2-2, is KAGVTQTPRYLIKTRGQQVTLSCSPISGHRSVSWYQQTPGQGLQFLFEYFSETQRNKGNFPGRFSGRQFSNSRSEMNVSTLELGDSALYLCASSDGHDTGELFFGEGSRLTVL.

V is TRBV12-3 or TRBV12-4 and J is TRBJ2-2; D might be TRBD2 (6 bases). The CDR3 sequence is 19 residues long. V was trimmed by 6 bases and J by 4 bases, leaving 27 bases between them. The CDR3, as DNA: TGTGCCAGCAGCCTACGGAGGGGTAGCGTTAGAGTTGGCACCGGGGAGCTGTTTTTT. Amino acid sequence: CASSLRRGSVRVGTGELFF.

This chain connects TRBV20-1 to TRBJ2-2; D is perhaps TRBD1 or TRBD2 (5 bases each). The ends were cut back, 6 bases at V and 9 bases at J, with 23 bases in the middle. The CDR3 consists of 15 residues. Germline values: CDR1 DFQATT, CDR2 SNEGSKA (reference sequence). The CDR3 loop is CSALVVQGRDRELFF. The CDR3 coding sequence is TGCAGTGCCCTCGTGGTCCAAGGACGGGACCGGGAGCTGTTTTTT.

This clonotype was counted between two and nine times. CDR3 nucleotides: TGCGCCAGCAGTGAGAGGCCCGGGGGCACAGATACGCAGTATTTT. Translated: CASSERPGGTDTQYF. The chain uses TRBV5-1 and TRBJ2-3; possible D gene TRBD2, 5 bases. The V gene's germline CDR1 is SGHRS and CDR2 YFSETQ. The V end was cut by 5 bases, the J end by 1 base, with 14 bases between. This CDR3 has 15 residues.

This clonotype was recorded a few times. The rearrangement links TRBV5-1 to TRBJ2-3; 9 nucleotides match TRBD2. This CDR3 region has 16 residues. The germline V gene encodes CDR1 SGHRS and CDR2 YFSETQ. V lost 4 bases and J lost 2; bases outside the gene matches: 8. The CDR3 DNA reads TGCGCCAGCAGCCTCGGACTAGCGAAGGACACAGATACGCAGTATTTT. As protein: CASSLGLAKDTDTQYF.

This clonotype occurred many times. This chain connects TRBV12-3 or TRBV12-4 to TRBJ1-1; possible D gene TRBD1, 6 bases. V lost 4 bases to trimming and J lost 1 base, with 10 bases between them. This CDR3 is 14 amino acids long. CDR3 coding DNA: TGTGCCAGCAGTTACTCGGGACAGAACACTGAAGCTTTCTTT. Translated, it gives CASSYSGQNTEAFF.

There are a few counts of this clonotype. The CDR3 loop reads CASSQGLATDTQYF. The CDR3 region has the DNA TGTGCCAGCAGCCAGGGACTAGCCACAGATACGCAGTATTTT. This chain joins TRBV7-9 and TRBJ2-3; 9 bases are a match to TRBD2. Per germline, CDR1 SEHNR and CDR2 FQNEAQ (reference sequence). The length of the CDR3 is 14 residues. Trimming cost V 5 bases and J 2 bases; bases outside gene matches: 2.

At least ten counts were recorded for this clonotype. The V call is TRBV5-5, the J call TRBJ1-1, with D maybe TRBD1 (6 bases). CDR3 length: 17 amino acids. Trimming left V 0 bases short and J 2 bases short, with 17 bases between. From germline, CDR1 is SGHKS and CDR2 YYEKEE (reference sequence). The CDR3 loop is CASSLEPGRRGNTEAFF. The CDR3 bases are TGTGCCAGCAGCTTGGAACCTGGGCGCAGGGGAAACACTGAAGCTTTCTTT.

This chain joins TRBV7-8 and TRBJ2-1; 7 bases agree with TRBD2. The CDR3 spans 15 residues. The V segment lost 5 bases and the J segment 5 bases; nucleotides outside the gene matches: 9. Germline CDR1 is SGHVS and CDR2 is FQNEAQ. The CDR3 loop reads CASSRLADENNEQFF. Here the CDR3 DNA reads TGTGCCAGCAGCCGCCTAGCGGACGAAAACAATGAGCAGTTCTTC.

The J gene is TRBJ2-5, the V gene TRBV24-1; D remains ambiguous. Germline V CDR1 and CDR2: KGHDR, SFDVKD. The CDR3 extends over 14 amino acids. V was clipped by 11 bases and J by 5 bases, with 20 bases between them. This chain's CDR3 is CASRRKVLVETQYF. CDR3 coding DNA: TGTGCCAGCAGACGTAAGGTTTTGGTTGAGACCCAGTACTTC.

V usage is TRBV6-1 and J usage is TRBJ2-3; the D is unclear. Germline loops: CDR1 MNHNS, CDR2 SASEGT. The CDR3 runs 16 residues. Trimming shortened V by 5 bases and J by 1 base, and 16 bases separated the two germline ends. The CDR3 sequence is CASSLQTFPRTDTQYF. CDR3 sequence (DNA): TGTGCCAGCAGTCTGCAGACCTTCCCACGCACAGATACGCAGTATTTT.

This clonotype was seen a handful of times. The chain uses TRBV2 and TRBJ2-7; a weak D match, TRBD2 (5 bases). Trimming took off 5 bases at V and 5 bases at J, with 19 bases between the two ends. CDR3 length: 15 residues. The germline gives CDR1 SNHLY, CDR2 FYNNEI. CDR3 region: CASSSSRGYLNEQYF. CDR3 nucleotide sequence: TGTGCCAGCAGTTCCTCAAGAGGGTACCTAAACGAGCAGTACTTC.

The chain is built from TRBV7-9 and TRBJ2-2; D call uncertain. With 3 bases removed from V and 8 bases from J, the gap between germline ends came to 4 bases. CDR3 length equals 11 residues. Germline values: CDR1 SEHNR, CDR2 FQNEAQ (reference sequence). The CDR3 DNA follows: TGTGCCAGCAGCTTGAAGGGGGAGCTGTTTTTT. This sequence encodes CASSLKGELFF.

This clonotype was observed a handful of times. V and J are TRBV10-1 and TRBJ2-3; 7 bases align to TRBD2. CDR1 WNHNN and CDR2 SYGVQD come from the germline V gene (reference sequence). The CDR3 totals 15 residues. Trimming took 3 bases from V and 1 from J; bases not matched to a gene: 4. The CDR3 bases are TGCGCCAGCAGTGATAGAAGCGGGGGCACAGATACGCAGTATTTT. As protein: CASSDRSGGTDTQYF.

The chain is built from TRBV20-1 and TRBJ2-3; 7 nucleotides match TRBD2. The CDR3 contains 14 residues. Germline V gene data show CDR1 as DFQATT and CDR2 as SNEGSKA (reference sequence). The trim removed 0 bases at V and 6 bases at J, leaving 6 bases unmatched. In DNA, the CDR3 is TGCAGTGCTAGAGATCCAGCGGGACGGGATACGCAGTATTTT. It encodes CSARDPAGRDTQYF.

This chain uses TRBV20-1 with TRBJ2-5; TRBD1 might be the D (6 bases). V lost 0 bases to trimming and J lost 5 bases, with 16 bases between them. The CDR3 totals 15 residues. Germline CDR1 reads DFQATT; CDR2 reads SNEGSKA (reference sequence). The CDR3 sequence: CSARDRAGDVETQYF. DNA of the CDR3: TGCAGTGCTAGAGATCGGGCAGGGGACGTGGAGACCCAGTACTTC.

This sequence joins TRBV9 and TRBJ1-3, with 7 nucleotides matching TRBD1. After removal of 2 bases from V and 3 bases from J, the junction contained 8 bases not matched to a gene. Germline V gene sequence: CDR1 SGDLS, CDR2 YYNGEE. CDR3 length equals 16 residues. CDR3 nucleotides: TGTGCCAGCAGCGTTGGGGACAGAGGACTTGGAAACACCATATATTTT. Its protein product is CASSVGDRGLGNTIYF.

CDR3 coding DNA: TGTGCCAGCAGTTACCCTTCGACAGGTGAAAATGGCTACACCTTC. Its protein is CASSYPSTGENGYTF. The J gene is TRBJ1-2, the V gene TRBV6-2 or TRBV6-3, with D tentatively TRBD1 (6 bases). Trimming left V 2 bases short and J 6 bases short, with 16 bases between. Germline CDR1 reads MNHEY; CDR2 reads SVGEGT. CDR3 length: 15 amino acids.

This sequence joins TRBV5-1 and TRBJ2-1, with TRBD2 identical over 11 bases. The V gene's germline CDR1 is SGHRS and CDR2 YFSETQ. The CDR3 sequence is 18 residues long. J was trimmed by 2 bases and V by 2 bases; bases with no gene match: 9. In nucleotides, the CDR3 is TGCGCCAGCAGCTTAGACCCGACTAGCGGGGCCCCCTACAATGAGCAGTTCTTC. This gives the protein CASSLDPTSGAPYNEQFF.

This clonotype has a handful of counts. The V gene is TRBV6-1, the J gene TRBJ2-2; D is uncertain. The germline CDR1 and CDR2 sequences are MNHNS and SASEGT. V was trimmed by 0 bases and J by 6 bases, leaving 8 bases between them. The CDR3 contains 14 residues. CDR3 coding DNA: TGTGCCAGCAGTGAAGCGTATGGGGCCGGGGAGCTGTTTTTT. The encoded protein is CASSEAYGAGELFF.

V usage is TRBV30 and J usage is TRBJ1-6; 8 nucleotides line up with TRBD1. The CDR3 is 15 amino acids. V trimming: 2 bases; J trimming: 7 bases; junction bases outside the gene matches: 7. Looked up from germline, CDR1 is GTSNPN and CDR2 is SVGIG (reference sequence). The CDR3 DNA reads TGTGCCTGGAGTACGAGGGACAGGACGAATTCACCCCTCCACTTT. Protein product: CAWSTRDRTNSPLHF. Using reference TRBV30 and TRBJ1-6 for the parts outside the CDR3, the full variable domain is SQTIHQWPATLVQPVGSPLSLECTVEGTSNPNLYWYRQAAGRGLQLLFYSVGIGQISSEVPQNLSASRPQDRQFILSSKKLLLSDSGFYLCAWSTRDRTNSPLHFGNGTRLTVT.

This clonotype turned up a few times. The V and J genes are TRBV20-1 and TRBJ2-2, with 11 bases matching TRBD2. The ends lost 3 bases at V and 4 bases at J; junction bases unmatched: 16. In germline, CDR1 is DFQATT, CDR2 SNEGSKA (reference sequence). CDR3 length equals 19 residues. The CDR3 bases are TGCAGTGCTAGTGGGGGTACTAGCGGGAGTTTATTTGGCACCGGGGAGCTGTTTTTT. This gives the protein CSASGGTSGSLFGTGELFF.

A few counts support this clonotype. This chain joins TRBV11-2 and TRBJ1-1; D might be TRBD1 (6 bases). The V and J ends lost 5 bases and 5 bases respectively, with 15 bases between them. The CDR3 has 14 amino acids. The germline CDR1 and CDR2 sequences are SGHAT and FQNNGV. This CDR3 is CASSPIRGGTEAFF. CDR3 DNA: TGTGCCAGCAGCCCGATCAGGGGAGGAACTGAAGCTTTCTTT.

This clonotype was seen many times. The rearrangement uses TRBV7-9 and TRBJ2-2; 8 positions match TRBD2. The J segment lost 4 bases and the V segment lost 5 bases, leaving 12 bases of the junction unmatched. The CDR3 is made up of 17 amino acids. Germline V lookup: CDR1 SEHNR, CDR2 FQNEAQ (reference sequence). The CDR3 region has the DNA TGTGCCAGCAGCCTCGGTTTGGATAGCGGGGTCACCGGGGAGCTGTTTTTT. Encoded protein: CASSLGLDSGVTGELFF.

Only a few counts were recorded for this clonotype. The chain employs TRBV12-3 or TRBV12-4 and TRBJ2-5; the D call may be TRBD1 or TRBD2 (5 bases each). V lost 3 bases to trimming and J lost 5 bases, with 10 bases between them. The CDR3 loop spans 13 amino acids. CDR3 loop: CASSLGRDETQYF. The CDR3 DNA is TGTGCCAGCAGTTTGGGCAGGGACGAGACCCAGTACTTC.

CDR3 loop: CASSYGTAYSNQPQHF. The CDR3 DNA reads TGTGCCAGCAGCTATGGGACGGCCTATAGCAATCAGCCCCAGCATTTT. This rearrangement joins TRBV6-2 or TRBV6-3 to TRBJ1-5, with D maybe TRBD1 (5 bases). Germline CDR1 reads MNHEY; CDR2 reads SVGEGT. The CDR3 is 16 residues long. With 6 bases removed from V and 0 bases from J, the gap between germline ends came to 15 bases.

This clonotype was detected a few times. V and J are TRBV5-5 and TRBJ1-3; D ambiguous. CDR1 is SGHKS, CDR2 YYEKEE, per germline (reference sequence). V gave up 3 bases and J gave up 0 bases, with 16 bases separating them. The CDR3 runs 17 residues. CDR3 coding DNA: TGTGCCAGCAGCTATGCGGCAGGTCCTAGCTCTGGAAACACCATATATTTT. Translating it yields CASSYAAGPSSGNTIYF.

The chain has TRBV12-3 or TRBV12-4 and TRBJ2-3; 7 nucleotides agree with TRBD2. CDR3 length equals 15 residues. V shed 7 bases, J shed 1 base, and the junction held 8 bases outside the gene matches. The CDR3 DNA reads TGTGCCAGCACCGTTAAGGGAGGGGGCACAGATACGCAGTATTTT. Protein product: CASTVKGGGTDTQYF.